The next 18 T cell receptor beta chains were all read from a single sample in a study of shared clonotypes between healthy human individuals. Assay: immunoSEQ multiplex PCR; the TCRdb copy retains only in-frame clones and omits some. The table shows around 500,000 clones, with 70% to 80% occurring only once. Sample: PBMCs. These receptors all come from a woman between 40 and 55 years old in good health. Some clones in this sample may be carry-over from other donors' samples.

The chain uses TRBV15 and TRBJ2-5, with D perhaps assigned TRBD1 or TRBD2 (5 bases each). V lost 0 bases and J lost 5, with 16 bases in between. The CDR3 has 16 residues. CDR1 is LNHNV and CDR2 is YYDKDF in the germline V gene (reference sequence). The CDR3 is CATSRERGLGVETQYF. The DNA of the CDR3 is TGTGCCACCAGCAGAGAGAGAGGGCTGGGGGTCGAGACCCAGTACTTC.

V usage is TRBV6-4 and J usage is TRBJ2-5; 7 nucleotides line up with TRBD2. The J call may be wrong; the DNA end is better matched by TRBJ2-7. CDR1 is MRHNA and CDR2 is SNTAGT in the germline V gene. CDR3 length: 15 residues. CDR3 loop: CASSDALDGRNEQYF. In DNA, the CDR3 is TGTGCCAGCAGTGATGCCCTAGACGGGAGGAACGAGCAGTACTTC.

The rearrangement joins TRBV2 to TRBJ1-5; D call uncertain. The CDR3 runs to 13 residues. V lost 7 bases, J lost 0 bases, and 7 bases lay in between. The germline gives CDR1 SNHLY, CDR2 FYNNEI. CDR3 sequence: CASMIDSNQPQHF. For the CDR3, the DNA is TGTGCCAGCATGATAGATAGCAATCAGCCCCAGCATTTT.

The sample holds one count of this clone. This sequence joins TRBV25-1 and TRBJ2-5; 11 bases match TRBD2. The V gene end was trimmed by 4 bases and the J gene end by 5 bases; junction bases not matched to a gene: 6. Germline CDR1 reads MGHDK; CDR2 reads SYGVNS. This CDR3 has 15 amino acids. CDR3 in amino acids: CASSATSGSGETQYF. The CDR3 coding sequence is TGTGCCAGCAGTGCTACTAGCGGGAGTGGGGAGACCCAGTACTTC.

The chain has TRBV9 and TRBJ1-5; D uncertain. Germline lookup yields CDR1 SGDLS and CDR2 YYNGEE. This CDR3 spans 13 amino acids. The ends were cut back, 4 bases at V and 1 base at J, with 6 bases in the middle. The CDR3 protein is CASSSDSNQPQHF. The CDR3 DNA reads TGTGCCAGCAGCAGCGACAGCAATCAGCCCCAGCATTTT.

This clone was seen a handful of times. CDR3 bases: TGTGCCTCCAGGGTTAGCCCCTACAATGAGCAGTTCTTC. This translates into CASRVSPYNEQFF. This sequence joins TRBV7-2 and TRBJ2-1, with D perhaps matching TRBD1 (5 bases). V dropped 11 bases and J dropped 2 bases, with 13 bases sitting between them. CDR1 is SGHTA and CDR2 is FQGNSA in the germline V gene. The CDR3 has 13 residues.

The rearrangement joins TRBV5-6 to TRBJ2-7; 8 bases are a match to TRBD2. Germline values: CDR1 SGHDT, CDR2 YYEEEE. V lost 3 bases to trimming and J lost 2 bases; unmatched junction nucleotides: 7. The CDR3 runs 15 residues. CDR3 sequence: CASSYSSGSPYEQYF. In DNA, the CDR3 is TGTGCCAGCAGCTATTCTAGCGGGTCCCCCTACGAGCAGTACTTC.

This clone was recorded only once. The genes are TRBV9 and TRBJ1-2; D possibly corresponds to TRBD1 (6 bases). V was cut by 3 bases and J by 8 bases, with 14 bases left in between. This CDR3 is 13 amino acids long. Germline V gives CDR1 SGDLS, CDR2 YYNGEE. DNA of the CDR3: TGTGCCAGCAGCGGGACAGCGTATGGCGGCTACACCTTC. The encoded protein is CASSGTAYGGYTF.

Comment on this clone: This may arise from a read error, as a much more abundant clone is one base away. V is TRBV7-8 and J is TRBJ2-1; TRBD2 aligns across 12 bases. Trimming removed 4 bases from V and 4 bases from J; junction bases left unmatched: 5. CDR3 length: 16 residues. Germline-derived CDR1 and CDR2 are SGHVS and FQNEAQ. The CDR3 reads CASSSSGTSGYNEQFF. Written as DNA, the CDR3 is TGTGCCAGCAGCTCCTCCGGGACTAGCGGGTACAATGAGCAGTTCTTC.

A few counts support this clone. The chain joins TRBV30 to TRBJ2-2; the match to TRBD2 covers 9 bases. Losses at the gene ends were 3 bases for V and 5 bases for J; bases not matched to a gene: 7. Looked up from germline, CDR1 is GTSNPN and CDR2 is SVGIG (reference sequence). The CDR3 extends over 15 amino acids. CDR3 nucleotides: TGTGCCTGGAGATTAGCGGGAGAGTGGACCGGGGAGCTGTTTTTT. This sequence encodes CAWRLAGEWTGELFF.

This sequence joins TRBV4-2 and TRBJ2-2, with 8 bases identical to TRBD1. Trimming removed 5 bases from V and 1 base from J; junction bases left unmatched: 9. Looked up from germline, CDR1 is LGHNA and CDR2 is YNFKEQ. The CDR3 is 17 residues long. CDR3 sequence: CASSSEPGQENTGELFF. CDR3 coding DNA: TGTGCCAGCAGCTCCGAACCGGGACAGGAGAACACCGGGGAGCTGTTTTTT.

The chain combines TRBV27 with TRBJ1-5, with 9 bases identical to TRBD1. This CDR3 contains 15 residues. V was pared by 8 bases and J by 4 bases, with 9 bases of the junction left unmatched. CDR1 and CDR2 (germline): MNHEY, SMNVEV (reference sequence). CDR3 nucleotide sequence: TGTGCCAGCGGATTAACGACAGGGGGGAATCAGCCCCAGCATTTT. It codes for CASGLTTGGNQPQHF.

This chain uses TRBV2 with TRBJ1-5, with D perhaps TRBD1 (5 bases). Germline CDR1 is SNHLY and CDR2 is FYNNEI. Trimming took 6 bases from V and 3 from J, leaving 12 bases between them. The CDR3 runs 14 residues. The CDR3: CASSRDRTNQPQHF. The CDR3, as DNA: TGTGCCAGCAGCCGTGACAGAACCAATCAGCCCCAGCATTTT.

The chain combines TRBV11-2 with TRBJ2-1; TRBD1 matches at 7 bases. Trimming at V came to 5 bases and at J to 8 bases, leaving 9 bases not matched to a gene. Germline V gene sequence: CDR1 SGHAT, CDR2 FQNNGV. The CDR3 has 14 residues. CDR3 sequence reads: CASSQISQGHEQFF. The DNA of the CDR3 is TGTGCCAGCAGCCAAATTTCACAGGGGCATGAGCAGTTCTTC.

This rearrangement joins TRBV28 to TRBJ2-1; D ambiguous. The V end lost 7 bases, the J end lost 4 bases, and 8 bases lay between the germline ends. Per germline, CDR1 MDHEN and CDR2 SYDVKM. The CDR3 has 12 residues. This CDR3 reads CASTGRYNEQFF. In DNA, the CDR3 is TGTGCCAGCACCGGCCGGTACAATGAGCAGTTCTTC.

As for this clone: The identical CDR3 is also encoded by other nucleotide sequences in the sample. The rearrangement uses TRBV29-1 and TRBJ2-7; 9 bases are a match to TRBD2. Germline trimming cut 4 bases from V and 1 base from J; bases unmatched to any gene: 2. Germline V gives CDR1 SQVTM, CDR2 ANQGSEA. CDR3 length equals 13 residues. The CDR3 DNA reads TGCAGCGTTGGACTAGCGGCGTCCTACGAGCAGTACTTC. This translates into CSVGLAASYEQYF.

This clone was detected many times. This chain joins TRBV6-4 and TRBJ2-3; D gene unclear. Germline V gene sequence: CDR1 MRHNA, CDR2 SNTAGT. The length of the CDR3 is 15 residues. Trimming took off 7 bases at V and 1 base at J, with 15 bases between the two ends. CDR3 residues: CASKVGPYGTDTQYF. In DNA form, the CDR3 reads TGTGCCAGCAAAGTTGGACCCTATGGCACAGATACGCAGTATTTT.

The chain combines TRBV7-9 with TRBJ1-1; 9 bases line up with TRBD1. With V trimmed by 5 bases and J by 5 bases, 6 bases remained unmatched. The CDR3 contains 14 residues. Germline V gives CDR1 SEHNR, CDR2 FQNEAQ (reference sequence). In DNA, the CDR3 is TGTGCCAGCAGCATACAGGGGGCTGGGACTGAAGCTTTCTTT. This sequence encodes CASSIQGAGTEAFF.